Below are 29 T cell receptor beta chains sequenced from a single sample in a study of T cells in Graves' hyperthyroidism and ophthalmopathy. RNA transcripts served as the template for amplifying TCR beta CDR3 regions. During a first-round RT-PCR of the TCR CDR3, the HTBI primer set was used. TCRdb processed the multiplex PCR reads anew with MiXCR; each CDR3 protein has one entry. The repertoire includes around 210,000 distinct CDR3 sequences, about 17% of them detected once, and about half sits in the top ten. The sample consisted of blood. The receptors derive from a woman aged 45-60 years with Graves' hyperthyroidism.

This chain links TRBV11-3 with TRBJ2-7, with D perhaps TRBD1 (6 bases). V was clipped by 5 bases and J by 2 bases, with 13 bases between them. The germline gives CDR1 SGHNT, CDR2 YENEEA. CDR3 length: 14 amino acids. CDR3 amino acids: CASSPRQDPYEQYF. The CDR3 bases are TGTGCCAGCAGCCCTCGACAGGATCCCTACGAGCAGTACTTC.

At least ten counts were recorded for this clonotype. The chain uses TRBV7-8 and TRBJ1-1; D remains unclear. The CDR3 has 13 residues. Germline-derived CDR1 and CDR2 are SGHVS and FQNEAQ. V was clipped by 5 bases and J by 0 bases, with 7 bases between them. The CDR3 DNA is TGTGCCAGCAGCGGACGGATGAACACTGAAGCTTTCTTT. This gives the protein CASSGRMNTEAFF.

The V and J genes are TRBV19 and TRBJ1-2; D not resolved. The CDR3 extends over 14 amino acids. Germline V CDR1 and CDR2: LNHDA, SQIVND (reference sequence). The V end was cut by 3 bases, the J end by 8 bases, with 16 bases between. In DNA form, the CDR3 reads TGTGCCAGTAGTATTTTACAAGATCCACACGGCTACACCTTC. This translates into CASSILQDPHGYTF.

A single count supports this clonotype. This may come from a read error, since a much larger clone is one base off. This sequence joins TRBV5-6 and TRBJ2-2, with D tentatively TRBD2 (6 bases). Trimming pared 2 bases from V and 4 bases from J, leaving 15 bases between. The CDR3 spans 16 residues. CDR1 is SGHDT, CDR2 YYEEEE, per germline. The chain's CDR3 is CASSLAPDYFTGELFF. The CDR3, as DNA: TGTGCCAGCAGCTTAGCTCCGGACTATTTCACCGGGGAGCTGTTTTTT.

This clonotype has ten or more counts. The CDR3 spells CASSPGRVTEAFF. The CDR3 DNA reads TGTGCCAGCTCACCGGGCAGGGTGACTGAAGCTTTCTTT. The chain is built from TRBV18 and TRBJ1-1; perhaps TRBD1 as D (5 bases). CDR1 is KGHSH and CDR2 is LQKENI in the germline V gene. This CDR3 has 13 amino acids. Trimming removed 3 bases at V and 5 bases at J, with 10 bases between.

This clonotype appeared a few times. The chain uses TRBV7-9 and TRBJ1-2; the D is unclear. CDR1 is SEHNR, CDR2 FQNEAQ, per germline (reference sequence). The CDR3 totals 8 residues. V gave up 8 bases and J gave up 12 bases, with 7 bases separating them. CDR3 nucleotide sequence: TGTGCCAGCCGCATGGACACCTTC. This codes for CASRMDTF. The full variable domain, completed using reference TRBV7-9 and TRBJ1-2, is DTGVSQNPRHKITKRGQNVTFRCDPISEHNRLYWYRQTLGQGPEFLTYFQNEAQLEKSRLLSDRFSAERPKGSFSTLEIQRTEQGDSAMYLCASRMDTFGSGTRLTVV.

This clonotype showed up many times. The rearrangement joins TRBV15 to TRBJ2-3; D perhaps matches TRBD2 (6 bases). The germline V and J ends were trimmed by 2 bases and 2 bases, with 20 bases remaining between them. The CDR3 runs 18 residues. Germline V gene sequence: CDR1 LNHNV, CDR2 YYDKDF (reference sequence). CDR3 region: CATSRSQLLARNTDTQYF. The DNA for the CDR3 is TGTGCCACCAGCAGATCACAATTACTAGCCCGTAACACAGATACGCAGTATTTT.

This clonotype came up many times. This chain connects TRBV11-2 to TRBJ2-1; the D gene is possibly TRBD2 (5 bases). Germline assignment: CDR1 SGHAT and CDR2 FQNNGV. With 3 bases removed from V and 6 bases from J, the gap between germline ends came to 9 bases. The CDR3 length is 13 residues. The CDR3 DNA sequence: TGTGCCAGCAGCTTCGACTACTCCAATGAGCAGTTCTTC. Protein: CASSFDYSNEQFF.

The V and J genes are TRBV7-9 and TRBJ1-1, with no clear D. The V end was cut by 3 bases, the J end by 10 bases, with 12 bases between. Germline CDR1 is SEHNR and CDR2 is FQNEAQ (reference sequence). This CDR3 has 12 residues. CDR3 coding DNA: TGTGCCAGCAGCTTGGACCCCTCTGGAGCTTTCTTT. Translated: CASSLDPSGAFF. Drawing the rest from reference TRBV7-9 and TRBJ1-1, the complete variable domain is DTGVSQNPRHKITKRGQNVTFRCDPISEHNRLYWYRQTLGQGPEFLTYFQNEAQLEKSRLLSDRFSAERPKGSFSTLEIQRTEQGDSAMYLCASSLDPSGAFFGQGTRLTVV.

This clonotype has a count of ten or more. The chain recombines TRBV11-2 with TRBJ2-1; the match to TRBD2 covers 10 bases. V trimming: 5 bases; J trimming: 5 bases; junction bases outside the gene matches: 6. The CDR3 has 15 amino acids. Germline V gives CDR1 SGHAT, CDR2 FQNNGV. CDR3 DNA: TGTGCCAGCAGCCCCGGGACTAGCGTAGACAATGAGCAGTTCTTC. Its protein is CASSPGTSVDNEQFF.

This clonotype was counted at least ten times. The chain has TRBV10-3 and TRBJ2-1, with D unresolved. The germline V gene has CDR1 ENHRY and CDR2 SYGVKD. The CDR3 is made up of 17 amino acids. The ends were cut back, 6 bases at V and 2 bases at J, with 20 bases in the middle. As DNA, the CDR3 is TGTGCCATCAGAAGCGTTTCGACCCCAAGCGCCTACAATGAGCAGTTCTTC. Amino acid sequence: CAIRSVSTPSAYNEQFF.

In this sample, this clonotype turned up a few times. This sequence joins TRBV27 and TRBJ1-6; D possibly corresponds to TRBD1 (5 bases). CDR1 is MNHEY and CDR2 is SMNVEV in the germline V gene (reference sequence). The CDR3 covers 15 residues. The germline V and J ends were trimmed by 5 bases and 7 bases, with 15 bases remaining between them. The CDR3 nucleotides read TGTGCCAGCAGTATCCGCCGTGACAGAAATTCACCCCTCCACTTT. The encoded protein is CASSIRRDRNSPLHF.

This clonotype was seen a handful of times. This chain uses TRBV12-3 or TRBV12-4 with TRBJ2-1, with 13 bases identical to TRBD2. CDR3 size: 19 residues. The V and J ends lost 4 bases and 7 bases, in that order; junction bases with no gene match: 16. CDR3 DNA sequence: TGTGCCAGCAGTTCACCCGGACTAGCGGGAGAAGGGGGATGGAATGAGCAGTTCTTC. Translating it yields CASSSPGLAGEGGWNEQFF.

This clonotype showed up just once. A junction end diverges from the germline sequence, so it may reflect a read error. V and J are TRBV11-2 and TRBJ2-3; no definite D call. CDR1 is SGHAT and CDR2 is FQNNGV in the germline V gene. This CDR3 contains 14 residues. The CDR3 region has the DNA TGTGCCAGCAGCGTAGACTCTTCCACAGATACGCAGTATTTT. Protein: CASSVDSSTDTQYF.

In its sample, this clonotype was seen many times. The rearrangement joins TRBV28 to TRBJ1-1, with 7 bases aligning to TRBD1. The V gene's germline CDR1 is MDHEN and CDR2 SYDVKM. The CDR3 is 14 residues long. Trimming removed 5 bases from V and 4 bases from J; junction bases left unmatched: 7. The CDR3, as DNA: TGTGCCAGCAGTCCGGACAGGACGACCACTGAAGCTTTCTTT. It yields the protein CASSPDRTTTEAFF.

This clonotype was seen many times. Here the CDR3 DNA reads TGTGCCAGCAGTCCTGCGGGGGTAGACTATGGCTACACCTTC. This codes for CASSPAGVDYGYTF. This rearrangement joins TRBV27 to TRBJ1-2; a possible D gene is TRBD1 (5 bases). Germline assignment: CDR1 MNHEY and CDR2 SMNVEV (reference sequence). The CDR3 is 14 residues long. Trimming stripped 5 bases from V and 3 bases from J, with 13 bases between.

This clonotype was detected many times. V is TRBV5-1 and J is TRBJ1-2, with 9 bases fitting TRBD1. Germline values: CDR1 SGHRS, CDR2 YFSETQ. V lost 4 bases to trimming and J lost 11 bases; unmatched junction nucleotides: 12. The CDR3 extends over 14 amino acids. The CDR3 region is CASSAGQGTTLYTF. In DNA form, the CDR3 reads TGCGCCAGCAGCGCCGGACAGGGGACCACCCTATACACCTTC.

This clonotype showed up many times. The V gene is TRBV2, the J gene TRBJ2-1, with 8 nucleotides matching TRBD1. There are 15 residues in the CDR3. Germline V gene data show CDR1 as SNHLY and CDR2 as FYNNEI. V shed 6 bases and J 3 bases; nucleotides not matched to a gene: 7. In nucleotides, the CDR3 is TGTGCCAGCAGGGTCGGACAGGGAATCTACAATGAGCAGTTCTTC. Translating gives CASRVGQGIYNEQFF. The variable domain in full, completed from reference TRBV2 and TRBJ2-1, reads EPEVTQTPSHQVTQMGQEVILRCVPISNHLYFYWYRQILGQKVEFLVSFYNNEISEKSEIFDDQFSVERPDGSNFTLKIRSTKLEDSAMYFCASRVGQGIYNEQFFGPGTRLTVL.

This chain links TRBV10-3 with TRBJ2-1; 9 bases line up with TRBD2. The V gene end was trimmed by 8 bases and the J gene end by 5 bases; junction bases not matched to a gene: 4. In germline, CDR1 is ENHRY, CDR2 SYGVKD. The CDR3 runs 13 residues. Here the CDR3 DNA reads TGTGCCATCCGGCGGGGGGGTAACAATGAGCAGTTCTTC. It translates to CAIRRGGNNEQFF.

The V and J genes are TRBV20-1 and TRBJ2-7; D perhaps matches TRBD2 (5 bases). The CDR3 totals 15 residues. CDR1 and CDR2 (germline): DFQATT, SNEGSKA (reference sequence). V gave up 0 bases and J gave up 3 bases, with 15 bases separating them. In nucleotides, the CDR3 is TGCAGTGCTAGAGACCCGGACTGGTCCCGCTACGAGCAGTACTTC. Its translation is CSARDPDWSRYEQYF.

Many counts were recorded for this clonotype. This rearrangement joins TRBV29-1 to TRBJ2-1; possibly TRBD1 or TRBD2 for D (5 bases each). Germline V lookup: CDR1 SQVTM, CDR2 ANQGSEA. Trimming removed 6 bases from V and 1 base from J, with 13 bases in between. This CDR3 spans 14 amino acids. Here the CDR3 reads CSVPGKGSYNEQFF. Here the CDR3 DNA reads TGCAGCGTCCCCGGGAAGGGGTCCTACAATGAGCAGTTCTTC.

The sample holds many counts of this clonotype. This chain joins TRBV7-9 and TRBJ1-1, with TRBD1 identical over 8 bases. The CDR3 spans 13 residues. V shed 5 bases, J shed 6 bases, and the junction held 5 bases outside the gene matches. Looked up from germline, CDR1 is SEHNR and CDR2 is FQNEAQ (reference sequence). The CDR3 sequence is CASSNQGAAEAFF. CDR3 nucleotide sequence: TGTGCCAGCAGCAATCAGGGGGCCGCTGAAGCTTTCTTT.

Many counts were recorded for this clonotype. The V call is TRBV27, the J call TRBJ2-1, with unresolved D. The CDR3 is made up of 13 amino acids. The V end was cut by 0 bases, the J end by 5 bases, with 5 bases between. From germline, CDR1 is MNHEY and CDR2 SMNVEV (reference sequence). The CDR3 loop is CASSLSGNNEQFF. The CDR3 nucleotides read TGTGCCAGCAGTTTATCGGGCAACAATGAGCAGTTCTTC.

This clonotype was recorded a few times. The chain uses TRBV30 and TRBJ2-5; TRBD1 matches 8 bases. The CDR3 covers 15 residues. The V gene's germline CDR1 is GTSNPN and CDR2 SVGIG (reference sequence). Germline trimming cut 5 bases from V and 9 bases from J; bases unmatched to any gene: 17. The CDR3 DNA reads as TGTGCCTGGGGGCCGGGACAGGACTCCAAGAGACCCCAGTACTTC. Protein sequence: CAWGPGQDSKRPQYF.

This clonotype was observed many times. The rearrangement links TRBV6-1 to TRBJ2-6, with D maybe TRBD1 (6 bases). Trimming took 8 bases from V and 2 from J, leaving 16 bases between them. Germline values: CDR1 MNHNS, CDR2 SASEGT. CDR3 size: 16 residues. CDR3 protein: CASVRTETPGANVLTF. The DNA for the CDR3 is TGTGCCAGCGTTCGGACAGAGACGCCTGGGGCCAACGTCCTGACTTTC.

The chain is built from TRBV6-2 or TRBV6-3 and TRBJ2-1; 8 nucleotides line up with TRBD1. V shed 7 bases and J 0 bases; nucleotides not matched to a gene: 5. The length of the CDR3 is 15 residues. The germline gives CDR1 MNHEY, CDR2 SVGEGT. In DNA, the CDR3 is TGTGCCAGCATAAGACAGGGGATCTCCTACAATGAGCAGTTCTTC. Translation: CASIRQGISYNEQFF.

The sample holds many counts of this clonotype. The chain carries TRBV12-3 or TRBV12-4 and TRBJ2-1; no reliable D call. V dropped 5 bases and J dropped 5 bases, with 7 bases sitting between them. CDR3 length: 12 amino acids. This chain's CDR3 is CASSQNNNEQFF. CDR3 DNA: TGTGCCAGCAGTCAAAACAACAATGAGCAGTTCTTC.

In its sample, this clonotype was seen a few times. The CDR3 DNA is TGTGCCAGCAGCTCGAACACAGGGGGCAATGAGCAGTTCTTC. Protein sequence: CASSSNTGGNEQFF. The chain links TRBV7-9 to TRBJ2-1; TRBD1 matches at 8 bases. CDR1 and CDR2 (germline): SEHNR, FQNEAQ (reference sequence). This CDR3 comprises 14 residues. With V trimmed by 4 bases and J by 6 bases, 5 bases remained unmatched.

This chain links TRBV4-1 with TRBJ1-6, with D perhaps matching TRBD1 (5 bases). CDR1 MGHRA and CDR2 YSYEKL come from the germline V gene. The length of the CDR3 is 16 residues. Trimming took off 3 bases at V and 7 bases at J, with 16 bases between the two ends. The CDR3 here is CASSQTSGGSNSPLHF. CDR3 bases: TGCGCCAGCAGCCAGACCTCGGGGGGTTCAAATTCACCCCTCCACTTT.